This T cell receptor (beta chain) is from a study of control samples from healthy donors and cancer patients. Profiled with immunoSEQ multiplex PCR; TCRdb holds only in-frame clones, not every one. The table has about 160,000 clones, 80% to 90% seen once. CDR1 and CDR2 from the germline V gene are SEHNR and FQNEAQ (reference sequence). The CDR3 covers 15 residues. Trimming took 2 bases from V and 5 from J; bases not matched to a gene: 2. The chain couples TRBV7-9 to TRBJ2-4; 11 bases match TRBD2. Sequences were obtained from blood. The TCR originated in a man younger than 45 in good health. The CDR3 here is CASSLSGLAENIQYF. In DNA, the CDR3 is TGTGCCAGCAGCTTATCGGGACTAGCGGAAAACATTCAGTACTTC. Using reference TRBV7-9 and TRBJ2-4 for the parts outside the CDR3, the full variable domain is DTGVSQNPRHKITKRGQNVTFRCDPISEHNRLYWYRQTLGQGPEFLTYFQNEAQLEKSRLLSDRFSAERPKGSFSTLEIQRTEQGDSAMYLCASSLSGLAENIQYFGAGTRLSVL.